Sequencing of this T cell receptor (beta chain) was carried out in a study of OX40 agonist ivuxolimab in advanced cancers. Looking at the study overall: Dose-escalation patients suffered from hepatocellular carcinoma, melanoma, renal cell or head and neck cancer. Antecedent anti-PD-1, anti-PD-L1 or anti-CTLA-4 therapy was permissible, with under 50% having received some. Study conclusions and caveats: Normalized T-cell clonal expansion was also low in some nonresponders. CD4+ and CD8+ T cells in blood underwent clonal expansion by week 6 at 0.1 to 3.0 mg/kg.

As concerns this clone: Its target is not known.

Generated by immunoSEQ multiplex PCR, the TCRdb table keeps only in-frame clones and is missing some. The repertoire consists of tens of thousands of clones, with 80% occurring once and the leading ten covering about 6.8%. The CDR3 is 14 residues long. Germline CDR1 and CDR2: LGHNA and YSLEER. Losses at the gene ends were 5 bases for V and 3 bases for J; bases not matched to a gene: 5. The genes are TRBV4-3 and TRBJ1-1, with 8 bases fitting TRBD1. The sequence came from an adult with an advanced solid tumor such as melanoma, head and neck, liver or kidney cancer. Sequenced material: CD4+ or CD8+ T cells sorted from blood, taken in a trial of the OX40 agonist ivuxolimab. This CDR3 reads CASSTRGRDTEAFF. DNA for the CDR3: TGCGCCAGCAGCACCAGGGGGCGAGACACTGAAGCTTTCTTT.